These T cell receptor beta chains were read from a single sample in a study of shared clonotypes between healthy human individuals. Only in-frame clones appear in the TCRdb table, and some are missing; sequencing was by immunoSEQ multiplex PCR. The sample lists approximately 2.5 million clones, 80% to 95% seen once, with 0.36% in the top ten. Sequences were obtained from naive CD4+ T cells from PBMCs. The receptors were sampled from a man aged 18-30 years in good health. Some clones in this sample may be carry-over from other donors' samples. Each CDR3 is given with its conserved first and last residue. Each record gives: V gene, clone size, J gene, D gene, CDR3 DNA, CDR3 protein. D genes are given only for firm matches. Size values are once, few and many counts, or a class for expanded clones, and some rows have none.

>TRBV30|NA|TRBJ2-4|NA
TGTGCCTGGAGTGTACCAGGGCCTAACATTCAGTACTTC
CAWSVPGPNIQYF
>TRBV5-4|NA|TRBJ2-2|TRBD2
TGTGCCAGCAGCCGAAGACTAGCGGGAGACACCGGGGAGCTGTTTTTT
CASSRRLAGDTGELFF
>TRBV4-1|NA|TRBJ2-7|NA
TGCGCCAGCAGCCAAGGGGACGGGACTTCGGCTCAGTACTTC
CASSQGDGTSAQYF
>TRBV6-6|NA|TRBJ1-2|NA
TGTGCCAGCAGTTACCCCCCCGGGAATAACTATGGCTACACCTTC
CASSYPPGNNYGYTF
>TRBV30|NA|TRBJ2-1|NA
TGTGCCTGGAGTGCCAGCGGCAATGAGCAGTTCTTC
CAWSASGNEQFF
>TRBV5-1|NA|TRBJ2-7|NA
TGCGCCAGCAGCGGGAGACAGGGAGGTAGGATGTACGAGCAGTACTTC
CASSGRQGGRMYEQYF
>TRBV28|NA|TRBJ2-4|TRBD1
TGTGCCAGCACCGACAGGGGTAACATTCAGTACTTC
CASTDRGNIQYF
>TRBV6-5|NA|TRBJ2-1|TRBD2
TGTGCCAGCAGTTACGAGCTAGCGGGAGGAGATGAGCAGTTCTTC
CASSYELAGGDEQFF
>TRBV4-1|once|TRBJ1-2|NA
TGCGCCAGCAGCCAGGCGACCGGGTTCTATGGCTACACCTTC
CASSQATGFYGYTF
>TRBV28|NA|TRBJ2-2|NA
TGTGCCAGCAGTTGGGGTAGCGGCACCGGGGAGCTGTTTTTT
CASSWGSGTGELFF
>TRBV21-1|NA|TRBJ2-4|NA
TGTGCCATCAACGCCGGGACAGGGACCCGAGAGGCCAAAAACATTCAGTACTTC
CAINAGTGTREAKNIQYF
>TRBV29-1|NA|TRBJ2-1|NA
TGCAGCGTTGTTGGTGCTGGCCCCCGCTCCTACAATGAGCAGTTCTTC
CSVVGAGPRSYNEQFF
>TRBV19|NA|TRBJ1-1|TRBD1
TGTGCCAGTAGTATGGGAACAGGGGGCACTGAAGCTTTCTTT
CASSMGTGGTEAFF
>TRBV11-3|NA|TRBJ2-5|NA
TGTGCCAGCAGCTTTGGCGGCACGAAAGAGACCCAGTACTTC
CASSFGGTKETQYF
>TRBV9|NA|TRBJ1-3|NA
TGTGCCAGCAGCGTAGCGGGAGGGGTGGGCCACACCATATATTTT
CASSVAGGVGHTIYF
>TRBV10-3|once|TRBJ2-5|TRBD2
TGTGCCATCAGTGGGACTAGTCCAGAGACCCAGTACTTC
CAISGTSPETQYF
>TRBV7-9|once|TRBJ1-4|NA
TGTGCCAGCAGCTTAAGGAATGAAAAACTGTTTTTT
CASSLRNEKLFF
>TRBV11-2|NA|TRBJ2-3|NA
TGTGCCAGCAGCTTAGAGCGGACAGATACGCAGTATTTT
CASSLERTDTQYF
>TRBV19|NA|TRBJ1-1|NA
TGTGCCAGTAGTAGTATAGTGAACACTGAAGCTTTCTTT
CASSSIVNTEAFF
>TRBV5-8|NA|TRBJ2-1|NA
TGTGCCAGCAGCTCGGACAGTATTATCAATGAGCAGTTCTTC
CASSSDSIINEQFF
>TRBV28|NA|TRBJ2-5|NA
TGTGCCAGCAGTTTTAATTCGGAGACCCAGTACTTC
CASSFNSETQYF
>TRBV18|NA|TRBJ1-2|NA
TGTGCCAGCTCATCCGGACCCGGCTATGGCTACACCTTC
CASSSGPGYGYTF
>TRBV7-8|NA|TRBJ2-7|NA
TGTGCCAGCAGCCCGGACGGATCCTACGAGCAGTACTTC
CASSPDGSYEQYF